This T cell receptor (beta chain) was sequenced for a study of cytomegalovirus exposure and HLA in healthy donors. Germline V CDR1 and CDR2: SGHKS, YYEKEE (reference sequence). The CDR3 runs 17 residues. V was shortened by 4 bases and J by 1 base, with 20 bases between the two germline ends. It was with 60 Vbeta and 13 Jbeta primers that the PCR ran. The table came from immunoSEQ multiplex PCR; TCRdb's copy has only in-frame clones and leaves some out. This sample has around 140,000 clones, with 76% found just once. The clonotype was recovered from a female donor in good health and CMV-seropositive. Sequencing was done on a sample of PBMCs. The V gene is TRBV5-5, the J gene TRBJ2-5, with TRBD1 as a possible D gene (5 bases). CDR3 nucleotides: TGTGCCAGCAGCCGACGTGGGGCAGGGCCGCCCCAAGAGACCCAGTACTTC. Residues: CASSRRGAGPPQETQYF.